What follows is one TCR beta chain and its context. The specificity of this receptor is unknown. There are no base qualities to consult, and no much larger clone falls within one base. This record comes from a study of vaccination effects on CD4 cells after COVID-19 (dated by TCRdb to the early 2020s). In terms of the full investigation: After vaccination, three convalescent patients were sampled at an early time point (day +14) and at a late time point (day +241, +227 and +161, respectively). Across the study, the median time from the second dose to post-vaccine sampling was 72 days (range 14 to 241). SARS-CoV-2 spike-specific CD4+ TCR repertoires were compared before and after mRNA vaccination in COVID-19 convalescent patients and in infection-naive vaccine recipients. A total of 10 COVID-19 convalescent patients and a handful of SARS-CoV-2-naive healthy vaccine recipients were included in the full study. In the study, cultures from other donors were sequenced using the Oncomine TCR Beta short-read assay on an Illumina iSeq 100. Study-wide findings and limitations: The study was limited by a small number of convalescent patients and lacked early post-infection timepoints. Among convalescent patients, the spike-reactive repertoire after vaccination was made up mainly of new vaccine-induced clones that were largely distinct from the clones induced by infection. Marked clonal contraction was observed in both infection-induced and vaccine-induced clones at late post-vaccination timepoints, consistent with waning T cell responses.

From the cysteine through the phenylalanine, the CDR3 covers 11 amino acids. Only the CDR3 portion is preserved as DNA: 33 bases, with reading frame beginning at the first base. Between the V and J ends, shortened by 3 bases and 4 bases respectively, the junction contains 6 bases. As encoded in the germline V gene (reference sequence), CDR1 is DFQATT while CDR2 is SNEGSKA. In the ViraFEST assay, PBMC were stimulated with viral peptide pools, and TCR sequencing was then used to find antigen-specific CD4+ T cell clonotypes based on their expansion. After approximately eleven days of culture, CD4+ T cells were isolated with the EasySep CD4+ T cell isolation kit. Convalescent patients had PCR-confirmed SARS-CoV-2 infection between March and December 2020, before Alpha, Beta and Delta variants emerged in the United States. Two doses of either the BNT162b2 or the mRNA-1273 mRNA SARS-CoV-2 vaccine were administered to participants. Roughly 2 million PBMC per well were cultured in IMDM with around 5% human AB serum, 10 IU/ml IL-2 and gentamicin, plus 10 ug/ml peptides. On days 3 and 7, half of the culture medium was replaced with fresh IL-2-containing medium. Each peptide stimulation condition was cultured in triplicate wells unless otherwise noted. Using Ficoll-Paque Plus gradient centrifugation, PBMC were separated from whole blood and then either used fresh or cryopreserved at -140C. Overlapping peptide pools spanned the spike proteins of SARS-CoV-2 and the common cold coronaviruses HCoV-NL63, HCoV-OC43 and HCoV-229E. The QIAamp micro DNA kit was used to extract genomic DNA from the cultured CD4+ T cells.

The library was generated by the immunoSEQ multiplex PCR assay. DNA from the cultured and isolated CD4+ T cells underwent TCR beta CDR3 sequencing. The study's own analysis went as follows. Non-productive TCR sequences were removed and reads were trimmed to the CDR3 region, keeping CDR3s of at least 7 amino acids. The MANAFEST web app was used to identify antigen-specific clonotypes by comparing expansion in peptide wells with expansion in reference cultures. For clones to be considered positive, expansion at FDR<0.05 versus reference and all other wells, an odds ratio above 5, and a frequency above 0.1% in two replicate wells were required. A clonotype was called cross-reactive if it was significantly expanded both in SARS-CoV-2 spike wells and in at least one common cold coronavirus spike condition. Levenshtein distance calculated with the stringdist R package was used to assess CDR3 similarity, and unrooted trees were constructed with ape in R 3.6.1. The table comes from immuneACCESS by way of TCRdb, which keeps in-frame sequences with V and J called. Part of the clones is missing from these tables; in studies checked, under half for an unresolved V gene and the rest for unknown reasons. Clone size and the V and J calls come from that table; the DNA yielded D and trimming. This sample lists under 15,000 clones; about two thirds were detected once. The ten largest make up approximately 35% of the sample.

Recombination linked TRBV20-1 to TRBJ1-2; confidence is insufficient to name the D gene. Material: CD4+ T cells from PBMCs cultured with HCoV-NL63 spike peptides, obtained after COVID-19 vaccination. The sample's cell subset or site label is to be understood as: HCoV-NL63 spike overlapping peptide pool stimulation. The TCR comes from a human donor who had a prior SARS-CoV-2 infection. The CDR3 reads CSASRSYGYTF. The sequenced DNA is TGCAGTGCTAGCAGAAGCTATGGCTACACCTTC.